The T cell receptor beta chain under discussion was sequenced for a study of T cells in Graves' hyperthyroidism and ophthalmopathy. The source material, RNA transcripts, was used to amplify TCR beta CDR3 regions. Initially, a first-round RT-PCR of the TCR CDR3 employed the HTBI primer set. One entry per CDR3 protein, called by TCRdb with MiXCR from the multiplex PCR reads. Here the sample spans a few hundred thousand distinct CDR3 sequences, around a fifth being singletons. The sequenced sample consisted of blood. The clonotype comes from a woman aged 70-85 years with Graves' ophthalmopathy.

DNA of the CDR3: TGTGCCAGCAGCTTAGGGGCGGAGGTCAATGAGCAGTTCTTC. Protein product: CASSLGAEVNEQFF. The V call is TRBV7-2, the J call TRBJ2-1, with D possibly TRBD2 on 5 matching bases. Trimming shortened V by 1 base and J by 6 bases, and 10 bases separated the two germline ends. Per germline, CDR1 SGHTA and CDR2 FQGNSA. The length of the CDR3 is 14 residues.